The T cell receptor (beta chain) described here comes from a study of blood T cell repertoires in COVID-19. Study context: The samples span acute and convalescent COVID-19 from the United States, Italy and Spain. PBMCs, B-cell-depleted T cells, or T cells were the source of the cDNA or gDNA that made up the material.

Those enrolled in Seattle joined during active infection and were followed longitudinally afterward. Per the original methods: Reference gene primer amplification gave estimated nucleated cell counts. Assay used: immunoSEQ multiplex PCR; TCRdb lists only in-frame clones, some missing. That table furnishes V, J and clone size, whereas the DNA furnished D and trimming. The data contain some 270,000 clones, around 85% of them singletons. This TCR was recovered from a human donor with COVID-19, enrolled during active disease. The donor label of this sample is uncertain. The material sequenced was peripheral blood.

DNA for the CDR3: TGTGCCAGCAGGACCAGACTAGCGGCCCCCTACGAGCAGTACTTC. As protein: CASRTRLAAPYEQYF. The chain carries TRBV6-5 and TRBJ2-7; 9 bases match TRBD2. V trimming: 6 bases; J trimming: 2 bases; junction bases outside the gene matches: 8. The germline V gene has CDR1 MNHEY and CDR2 SVGAGI. The CDR3 spans 15 residues.